This T cell receptor beta chain derives from a study of regulatory T cells in long-lasting Graves disease. This CDR3 has 11 amino acids. V lost 8 bases and J lost 1, with 2 bases in between. Combining iRepertoire HTBI primers with Arm-PCR of CDR3 regions, the authors built TCR beta libraries. TCRdb re-analysed the multiplex PCR reads in MiXCR, keeping a single row per CDR3 protein. Of under 400,000 distinct CDR3 sequences in the sample, approximately 16% were seen once. This clonotype was seen many times. The time point was: newly diagnosed GD, antithyroid drugs for less than 3 months. The TCR library was made from RNA that had been extracted from PBMCs in TRIzol. The sample was also linked to a second study, of T cells in Graves' hyperthyroidism and ophthalmopathy.

The clonotype comes from a man aged 35 to 55 with Graves disease. The chain recombines TRBV12-3 or TRBV12-4 with TRBJ2-2; D is ambiguous. The sequencing here drew on peripheral blood mononuclear cells (PBMCs), taken at new diagnosis, from a patient treated with antithyroid drugs. DNA for the CDR3: TGTGCCAGCCAGAACACCGGGGAGCTGTTTTTT. Encoded protein: CASQNTGELFF.